This T cell receptor beta chain was identified during a study of identifying expanded T cells in peripheral blood. Study conclusions and caveats: Roughly 1.1 clones differed between technical replicates, versus about 15 and 19 over time. Variance in clone template counts between approximately 2-week samples significantly increased with total template count across all healthy donors.

Some clones are missing from TCRdb's copy, which holds only in-frame ones; the method was immunoSEQ multiplex PCR. The sample includes around 100,000 clones, over 70% of them seen just once. J was trimmed by 5 bases and V by 3 bases; bases with no gene match: 5. The germline V gene has CDR1 SEHNR and CDR2 FQNEAQ (reference sequence). This CDR3 contains 14 residues. During the collection period, no donor immune events like infections were recorded. On this clone: Its antigen is undetermined.

The chain links TRBV7-9 to TRBJ2-7; TRBD1 matches 9 bases. Sequences were obtained from blood. The receptor comes from a person aged 18 to 69 in good health. CDR3 sequence: CASSLGQGVHEQYF. In DNA, the CDR3 is TGTGCCAGCAGCTTGGGACAGGGAGTACACGAGCAGTACTTC.